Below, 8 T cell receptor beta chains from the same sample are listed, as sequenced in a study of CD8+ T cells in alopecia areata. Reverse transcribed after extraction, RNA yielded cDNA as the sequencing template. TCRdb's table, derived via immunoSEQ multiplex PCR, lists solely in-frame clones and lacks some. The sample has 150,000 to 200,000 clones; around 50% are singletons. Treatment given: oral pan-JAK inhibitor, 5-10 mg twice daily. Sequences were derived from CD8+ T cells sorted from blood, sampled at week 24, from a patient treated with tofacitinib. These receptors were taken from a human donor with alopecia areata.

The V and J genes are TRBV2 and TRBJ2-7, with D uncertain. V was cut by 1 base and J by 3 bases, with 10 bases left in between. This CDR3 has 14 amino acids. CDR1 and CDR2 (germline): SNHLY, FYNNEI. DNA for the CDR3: TGTGCCAGCAGTGAAGGCGGAGCCGACTACGAGCAGTACTTC. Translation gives CASSEGGADYEQYF. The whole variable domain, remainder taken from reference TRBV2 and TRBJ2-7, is EPEVTQTPSHQVTQMGQEVILRCVPISNHLYFYWYRQILGQKVEFLVSFYNNEISEKSEIFDDQFSVERPDGSNFTLKIRSTKLEDSAMYFCASSEGGADYEQYFGPGTRLTVT.

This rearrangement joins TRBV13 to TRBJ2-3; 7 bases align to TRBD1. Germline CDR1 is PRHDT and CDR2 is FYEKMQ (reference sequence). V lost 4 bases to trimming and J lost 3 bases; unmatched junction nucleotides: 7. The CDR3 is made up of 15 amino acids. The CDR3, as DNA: TGTGCCAGCAGCTCAACAGGGGATGGGACAGATACGCAGTATTTT. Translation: CASSSTGDGTDTQYF.

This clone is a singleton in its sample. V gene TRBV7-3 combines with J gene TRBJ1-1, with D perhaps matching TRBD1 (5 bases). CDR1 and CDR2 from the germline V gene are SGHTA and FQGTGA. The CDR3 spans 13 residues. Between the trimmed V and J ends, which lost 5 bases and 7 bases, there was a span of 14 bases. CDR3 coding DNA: TGTGCCAGCAGCCCGAGCTGGGGGAATGAAGCTTTCTTT. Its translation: CASSPSWGNEAFF. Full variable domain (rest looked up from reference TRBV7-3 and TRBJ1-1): GAGVSQTPSNKVTEKGKYVELRCDPISGHTALYWYRQSLGQGPEFLIYFQGTGAADDSGLPNDRFFAVRPEGSVSTLKIQRTERGDSAVYLCASSPSWGNEAFFGQGTRLTVV.

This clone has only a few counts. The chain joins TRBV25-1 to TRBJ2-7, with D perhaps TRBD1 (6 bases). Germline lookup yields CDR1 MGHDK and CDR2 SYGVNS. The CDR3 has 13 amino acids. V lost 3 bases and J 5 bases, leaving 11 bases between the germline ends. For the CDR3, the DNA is TGTGCCAGCAGTGACACAGGGTATCACGAGCAGTACTTC. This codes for CASSDTGYHEQYF.

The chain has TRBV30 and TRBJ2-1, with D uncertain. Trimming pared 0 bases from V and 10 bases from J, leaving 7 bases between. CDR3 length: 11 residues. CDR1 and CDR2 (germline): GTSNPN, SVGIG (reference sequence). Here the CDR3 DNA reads TGTGCCTGGAGTGTAGTACGGGAGCAGTTCTTC. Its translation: CAWSVVREQFF.

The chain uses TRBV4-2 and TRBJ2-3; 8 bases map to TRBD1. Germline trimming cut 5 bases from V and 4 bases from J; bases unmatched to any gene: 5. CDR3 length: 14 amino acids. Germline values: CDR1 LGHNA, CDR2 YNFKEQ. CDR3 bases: TGTGCCAGCAGCTACAACAGGGGGGCAGATACGCAGTATTTT. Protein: CASSYNRGADTQYF.

The CDR3 nucleotides are TGTGCCAGCCTGACTTGGGACAGTTACTACGAGCAGTACTTC. Translation gives CASLTWDSYYEQYF. This chain connects TRBV2 to TRBJ2-7; 7 bases fit TRBD1. V trimming: 8 bases; J trimming: 3 bases; junction bases outside the gene matches: 10. The CDR3 length is 14 residues. The germline V gene has CDR1 SNHLY and CDR2 FYNNEI.

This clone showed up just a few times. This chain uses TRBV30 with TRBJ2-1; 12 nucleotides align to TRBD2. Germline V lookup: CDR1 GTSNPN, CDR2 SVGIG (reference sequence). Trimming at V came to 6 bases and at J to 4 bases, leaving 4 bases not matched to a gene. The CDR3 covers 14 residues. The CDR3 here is CACSSGGAYNEQFF. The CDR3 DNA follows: TGTGCCTGTTCTAGCGGGGGGGCGTACAATGAGCAGTTCTTC. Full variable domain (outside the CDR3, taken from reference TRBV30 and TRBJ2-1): SQTIHQWPATLVQPVGSPLSLECTVEGTSNPNLYWYRQAAGRGLQLLFYSVGIGQISSEVPQNLSASRPQDRQFILSSKKLLLSDSGFYLCACSSGGAYNEQFFGPGTRLTVL.